The 2 T cell receptor beta chains below come from one sample, sequenced in a study of T cells in women clearing cervical HPV infection. Sequencing was performed with immunoSEQ multiplex PCR; in TCRdb, only in-frame clones are kept and a portion is missing. Reported are some 40,000 clones; the ten largest clones contain 6.4%. The sequencing input was blood buffy coat. The receptors were sampled from a woman aged 18-70 years with a cervical HPV16 infection that either progressed to CIN3+ or cleared (not recorded which).

Turning to this clone: The read halts 3 residues ahead of the CDR3 end, with the missing end drawn from the germline J gene. This same CDR3 is encoded by further DNA sequences in the sample. V usage is TRBV5-1 and J usage is TRBJ2-7; tentatively, D is TRBD1 or TRBD2 (5 bases each). This CDR3 comprises 13 residues. Germline V CDR1 and CDR2: SGHRS, YFSETQ. V gave up 3 bases and J gave up 0 bases, with 7 bases separating them. The CDR3 DNA, read in part, is TGCGCCAGCAGCTCAGGGAGCTCCTACGAG. This sequence encodes CASSSGSSYE. The CDR3 in full is CASSSGSSYEQYF.

Comment on this clone: The CDR3 end falls 3 residues outside the read, so it is completed with the germline J gene. This rearrangement joins TRBV28 to TRBJ1-6; D is unresolved. The CDR3 consists of 15 residues. Germline V gene lookup returns CDR1 MDHEN and CDR2 SYDVKM. Trimming shortened V by 10 bases and J by 5 bases, and 18 bases separated the two germline ends. CDR3 loop: CATLNWAPDNSPLHF. CDR3 DNA, as far as it was read: TGTGCCACCTTGAATTGGGCTCCCGATAATTCACCC.